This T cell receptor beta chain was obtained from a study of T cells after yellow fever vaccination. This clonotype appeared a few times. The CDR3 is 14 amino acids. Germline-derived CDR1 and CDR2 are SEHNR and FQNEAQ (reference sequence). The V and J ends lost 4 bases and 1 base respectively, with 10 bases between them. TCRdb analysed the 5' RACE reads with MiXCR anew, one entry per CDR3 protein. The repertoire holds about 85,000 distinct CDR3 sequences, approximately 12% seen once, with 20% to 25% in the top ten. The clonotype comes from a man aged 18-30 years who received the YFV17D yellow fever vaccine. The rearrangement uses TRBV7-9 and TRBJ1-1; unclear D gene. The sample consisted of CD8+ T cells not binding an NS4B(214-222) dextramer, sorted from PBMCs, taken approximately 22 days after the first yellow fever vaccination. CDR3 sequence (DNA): TGTGCCAGCAGCTCCAGTACAGAGAACACTGAAGCTTTCTTT. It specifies CASSSSTENTEAFF.